The sequence of this T cell receptor (beta chain) was determined in a study of T cells expressing NK-cell markers. Study-wide background: Serological testing identified seven of the eight sequenced donors as HCMV-seropositive and one as seronegative.

TCR beta cDNA was generated via 5'RACE template switching incorporating UMIs. TCRdb reprocessed the 5' RACE reads and keeps a single row for each CDR3 protein, giving no DNA. Here the sample table reports 90,000 to 130,000 distinct CDR3 sequences. Details on this clonotype: The antigen is unknown.

Overall study results and limits: In a handful of donors, dominant clonotypes made up roughly 25-60.1% of CD3+CD56-NKG2C+ cells. HCMV specificity was not established for the expanded NKG2C+ T cell clones.

This clonotype was sampled from a woman between 18 and 70 years old in good health. The sequencing sample was made of blood T cells: a sorted CD56 or NKG2C T cell subset, CD4+ or CD8+ T cells, or bulk PBMC T cells (not recorded which).

The CDR3 region is CSASPGQNYNEQFF. The rearrangement links TRBV20-1 to TRBJ2-1; TCRdb indicates TRBD1, and absent DNA this call remains unverified. Germline CDR1 is DFQATT and CDR2 is SNEGSKA (reference sequence). This CDR3 has 14 amino acids.